These 32 T cell receptor beta chains were all obtained from the same sample, sequenced in a study of identical twins. TCRdb reanalysed the 5' RACE reads using MiXCR and keeps one entry per CDR3 protein. Among some 600,000 distinct CDR3 sequences listed, under 8.5% were seen once. These same records also appear under a second study, on yellow fever vaccine responses in identical twins.

Sequencing used PBMCs. These receptors came from a woman aged 18-29 years in good health.

This clonotype was seen a few times. The chain uses TRBV29-1 and TRBJ2-1; D is possibly TRBD2 (6 bases). Trimming cost V 7 bases and J 0 bases, with 10 bases left between them. This CDR3 is built from 13 residues. Germline V gene sequence: CDR1 SQVTM, CDR2 ANQGSEA. Here the CDR3 reads CSGAGPSYNEQFF. In DNA, the CDR3 is TGCAGCGGAGCGGGCCCCTCCTACAATGAGCAGTTCTTC.

V is TRBV2 and J is TRBJ2-7, with 7 bases aligning to TRBD2. Germline assignment: CDR1 SNHLY and CDR2 FYNNEI. The V and J ends lost 2 bases and 0 bases, in that order; junction bases with no gene match: 4. The length of the CDR3 is 15 residues. CDR3 amino acids: CASSEIGGSSYEQYF. The CDR3 coding sequence is TGTGCCAGCAGTGAAATCGGCGGGAGCTCCTACGAGCAGTACTTC.

This clonotype was recorded at least ten times. This chain connects TRBV2 to TRBJ2-7; TRBD1 might be the D (6 bases). CDR1 SNHLY and CDR2 FYNNEI come from the germline V gene. V lost 2 bases to trimming and J lost 4 bases, with 15 bases between them. There are 15 residues in the CDR3. CDR3 sequence (DNA): TGTGCCAGCAGTGAATTGGTGGGGGCTAGGTACGAGCAGTACGTC. Residues: CASSELVGARYEQYV.

This clonotype showed up many times. The chain couples TRBV10-3 to TRBJ2-1, with TRBD1 identical over 8 bases. Germline V gene data show CDR1 as ENHRY and CDR2 as SYGVKD. The CDR3 is made up of 15 amino acids. The trim removed 7 bases at V and 0 bases at J, leaving 5 bases unmatched. CDR3 protein: CAITSGQGSYNEQFF. Written as DNA, the CDR3 is TGTGCCATCACTTCAGGACAGGGCTCCTACAATGAGCAGTTCTTC.

The CDR3, as DNA: TGCAGCGTCGGACTGGGGGACACCGGGGAGCTGTTTTTT. Its protein product is CSVGLGDTGELFF. The rearrangement links TRBV29-1 to TRBJ2-2; D could derive from TRBD1 or TRBD2 (5 bases each). Trimming took off 6 bases at V and 3 bases at J, with 11 bases between the two ends. Germline V lookup: CDR1 SQVTM, CDR2 ANQGSEA. CDR3 length equals 13 residues.

This clonotype was detected a few times. CDR3 protein: CASSPLQGIGAGNTIYF. The CDR3 DNA follows: TGTGCCAGCTCACCGCTACAGGGAATCGGCGCTGGAAACACCATATATTTT. This sequence joins TRBV18 and TRBJ1-3, with D possibly being TRBD1 (6 bases). V lost 3 bases to trimming and J lost 2 bases, with 17 bases between them. Germline CDR1 is KGHSH and CDR2 is LQKENI. The length of the CDR3 is 17 residues.

This clonotype appeared a few times. The rearrangement links TRBV7-3 to TRBJ1-2; D unclear. Germline CDR1 is SGHTA and CDR2 is FQGTGA. Trimming shortened V by 5 bases and J by 0 bases, and 10 bases separated the two germline ends. CDR3 length equals 14 residues. For the CDR3, the DNA is TGTGCCAGCAGCCCCTCGGGATCTAACTATGGCTACACCTTC. As protein: CASSPSGSNYGYTF.

The sample holds a few counts of this clonotype. The CDR3 carries no conserved terminal phenylalanine or tryptophan, so it likely arises from a read error. No DNA is shown, since the ends of the CDR3 on it are uncertain; the CDR3 is the one TCRdb lists. The rearrangement joins TRBV27 to TRBJ1-2; TRBD1 was called by the table and not checked on the DNA. CDR1 MNHEY and CDR2 SMNVEV come from the germline V gene (reference sequence). Termini included, the CDR3 measures 9 amino acids. CDR3 region: CASSNTGAP.

This rearrangement joins TRBV7-9 to TRBJ2-7; TRBD1 agrees at 7 bases. The V segment lost 5 bases and the J segment 0 bases; nucleotides outside the gene matches: 1. Looked up from germline, CDR1 is SEHNR and CDR2 is FQNEAQ (reference sequence). The CDR3 runs 13 residues. CDR3 nucleotides: TGTGCCAGCAGCGGGACAGACTCCTACGAGCAGTACTTC. Its protein product is CASSGTDSYEQYF.

This clonotype was recorded many times. The chain carries TRBV20-1 and TRBJ1-4; 7 nucleotides match TRBD1. Trimming removed 7 bases from V and 4 bases from J; junction bases left unmatched: 9. The CDR3 consists of 14 residues. Germline values: CDR1 DFQATT, CDR2 SNEGSKA (reference sequence). CDR3 sequence reads: CSVEPGQINEKLFF. CDR3 in DNA: TGCAGTGTCGAACCGGGACAGATTAATGAAAAACTGTTTTTT.

The sample holds many counts of this clonotype. The chain is built from TRBV5-1 and TRBJ1-2; possibly TRBD1 for D (6 bases). The CDR3 consists of 17 residues. Germline loops: CDR1 SGHRS, CDR2 YFSETQ. Trimming stripped 4 bases from V and 0 bases from J, with 19 bases between. The CDR3 region has the DNA TGCGCCAGCAGCCTACCTTACCGGGACACGACTAACTATGGCTACACCTTC. It specifies CASSLPYRDTTNYGYTF.

At least ten counts were recorded for this clonotype. The chain joins TRBV4-1 to TRBJ2-4; no definite D call. Germline V CDR1 and CDR2: MGHRA, YSYEKL. The CDR3 contains 15 residues. V was clipped by 1 base and J by 2 bases, with 9 bases between them. The CDR3 is CASSQVVVTKNIQYF. CDR3 bases: TGCGCCAGCAGCCAAGTCGTGGTAACCAAAAACATTCAGTACTTC.

This sequence joins TRBV18 and TRBJ2-3; 7 bases line up with TRBD1. V lost 7 bases, J lost 6 bases, and 22 bases stayed unmatched. Germline lookup yields CDR1 KGHSH and CDR2 LQKENI. The CDR3 is made up of 18 amino acids. CDR3 region: CASFMDRFRSGIGDTQYF. In DNA form, the CDR3 reads TGTGCCAGCTTCATGGACAGGTTTCGTTCCGGGATCGGGGATACGCAGTATTTT.

The rearrangement uses TRBV24-1 and TRBJ2-5; TRBD2 agrees at 8 bases. V was pared by 7 bases and J by 5 bases, with 5 bases of the junction left unmatched. Germline CDR1 and CDR2: KGHDR and SFDVKD. CDR3 length: 13 amino acids. CDR3 amino acids: CATSPGGGETQYF. CDR3 DNA sequence: TGTGCCACCAGCCCGGGGGGGGGTGAGACCCAGTACTTC.

There are many counts of this clonotype. The chain uses TRBV12-3 or TRBV12-4 and TRBJ1-1; TRBD1 aligns across 8 bases. The CDR3 runs 15 residues. The V segment lost 2 bases and the J segment 5 bases; nucleotides outside the gene matches: 7. CDR3 nucleotides: TGTGCCAGCAGTTTAAGGTCAGGGGGCTTTACTGAAGCTTTCTTT. The encoded protein is CASSLRSGGFTEAFF.

There are a few counts of this clonotype. This rearrangement joins TRBV2 to TRBJ1-5, with 7 bases matching TRBD1. CDR1 is SNHLY and CDR2 is FYNNEI in the germline V gene. Losses at the gene ends were 4 bases for V and 0 bases for J; bases not matched to a gene: 6. The CDR3 extends over 16 amino acids. In DNA form, the CDR3 reads TGTGCCAGCAGTGCCAACGGACAGGTTAGCAATCAGCCCCAGCATTTT. This encodes CASSANGQVSNQPQHF.

This clonotype was seen ten or more times. The chain couples TRBV6-2 or TRBV6-3 to TRBJ2-1; D might be TRBD2 (5 bases). The germline V and J ends were trimmed by 0 bases and 8 bases, with 11 bases remaining between them. The CDR3 runs 14 residues. Germline CDR1 and CDR2: MNHEY and SVGEGT. This chain's CDR3 is CASSYSTGIDEQFF. The CDR3 DNA is TGTGCCAGCAGTTACTCGACCGGGATCGATGAGCAGTTCTTC.

This clonotype turned up a few times. This sequence joins TRBV7-2 and TRBJ2-5; D perhaps matches TRBD1 (5 bases). This CDR3 contains 15 residues. V shed 1 base and J shed 1 base, with 10 bases lying between them. Germline V gives CDR1 SGHTA, CDR2 FQGNSA. CDR3 region: CASSLGGHRQETQYF. In DNA, the CDR3 is TGTGCCAGCAGCTTAGGCGGACACCGCCAAGAGACCCAGTACTTC.

In its sample, this clonotype was seen a few times. The gene calls are TRBV12-5 and TRBJ2-7; a possible D gene is TRBD2 (6 bases). The CDR3 is 17 residues long. Germline lookup yields CDR1 LGHNT and CDR2 FRNRAP. Trimming removed 5 bases at V and 4 bases at J, with 24 bases between. CDR3 DNA: TGTGCTAGTGGTCCGCCGCGCGGCGGGGAAATAAGGTACGAGCAGTACGTC. This encodes CASGPPRGGEIRYEQYV.

A few counts support this clonotype. The chain is built from TRBV12-3 or TRBV12-4 and TRBJ2-1; D is ambiguous. The V end lost 4 bases, the J end lost 4 bases, and 14 bases lay between the germline ends. The CDR3 spans 15 residues. The CDR3 sequence: CASSSDGTRYNEQFF. CDR3 DNA sequence: TGTGCCAGCAGTTCGGACGGCACGCGTTACAATGAGCAGTTCTTC.

This rearrangement joins TRBV19 to TRBJ2-1; maybe TRBD1 (5 bases). CDR1 and CDR2 (germline): LNHDA, SQIVND (reference sequence). This CDR3 has 12 residues. CDR3 coding DNA: TGTAGTTCTGGGGCAAGATACAATGAGCAGTTCTTC. Encoded protein: CSSGARYNEQFF.

This clonotype has just a few counts. This chain joins TRBV10-3 and TRBJ2-1, with D possibly matching TRBD1 (6 bases). CDR1 is ENHRY, CDR2 SYGVKD, per germline. This CDR3 comprises 15 residues. V was clipped by 6 bases and J by 3 bases, with 15 bases between them. The DNA of the CDR3 is TGTGCCATCAGGAACACGGGACAAAACTACAATGAGCAGTTCTTC. Its translation: CAIRNTGQNYNEQFF.

This clonotype was seen a handful of times. The gene calls are TRBV20-1 and TRBJ2-1, with TRBD2 matching over 7 bases. Unmatched junction bases numbered 4, after V lost 6 bases and J lost 5 bases. Germline V gene sequence: CDR1 DFQATT, CDR2 SNEGSKA (reference sequence). This CDR3 has 12 residues. This chain's CDR3 is CSARTRNNEQFF. The CDR3 DNA reads TGCAGTGCGAGGACTAGAAACAATGAGCAGTTCTTC.

The chain employs TRBV29-1 and TRBJ2-1; 12 bases are a match to TRBD2. Germline loops: CDR1 SQVTM, CDR2 ANQGSEA. The CDR3 sequence is 12 residues long. Here the CDR3 DNA reads TGCACGCTAGCGGGAGGGACGAATGAGCAGTTCTTC. Protein product: CTLAGGTNEQFF.

The V gene is TRBV19, the J gene TRBJ2-1, with 7 positions matching TRBD2. CDR1 is LNHDA, CDR2 SQIVND, per germline (reference sequence). CDR3 length: 16 residues. V lost 3 bases, J lost 6 bases, and 11 bases stayed unmatched. For the CDR3, the DNA is TGTGCCAGTAGTATCCCAGGGAGGGCCGGGGCCAATGAGCAGTTCTTC. Amino acids: CASSIPGRAGANEQFF.

This clonotype was seen repeatedly, ten times or more. This chain connects TRBV4-1 to TRBJ2-1, with D possibly TRBD1 on 6 matching bases. The CDR3 consists of 14 residues. CDR1 and CDR2 (germline): MGHRA, YSYEKL. Deletions cut 4 bases from V and 2 bases from J, with 9 bases between. The CDR3 sequence: CASSRDITYNEQFF. CDR3 DNA sequence: TGCGCCAGCAGCCGGGACATCACCTACAATGAGCAGTTCTTC.

In its sample, this clonotype was seen a few times. V and J are TRBV3-1 and TRBJ1-2; the match to TRBD1 covers 8 bases. This CDR3 is built from 13 residues. V shed 8 bases and J 4 bases; nucleotides not matched to a gene: 6. The germline gives CDR1 LGHDT, CDR2 YNNKEL (reference sequence). CDR3 region: CASQSGGVYGYTF. DNA for the CDR3: TGTGCCAGCCAATCAGGGGGCGTCTATGGCTACACCTTC.

The rearrangement links TRBV15 to TRBJ2-3; no firm D call. From germline, CDR1 is LNHNV and CDR2 YYDKDF (reference sequence). The CDR3 extends over 13 amino acids. Between the trimmed V and J ends, which lost 0 bases and 4 bases, there was a span of 5 bases. The CDR3 protein is CATSRDRPDTQYF. DNA of the CDR3: TGTGCCACCAGCAGAGATAGGCCAGATACGCAGTATTTT. Variable domain in full (rest from reference TRBV15 and TRBJ2-3): DAMVIQNPRYQVTQFGKPVTLSCSQTLNHNVMYWYQQKSSQAPKLLFHYYDKDFNNEADTPDNFQSRRPNTSFCFLDIRSPGLGDTAMYLCATSRDRPDTQYFGPGTRLTVL.

The chain has TRBV3-1 and TRBJ1-6; D call uncertain. Per the germline V gene, CDR1 is LGHDT and CDR2 is YNNKEL (reference sequence). CDR3 length: 12 residues. Trimming removed 5 bases from V and 14 bases from J, with 13 bases in between. CDR3 sequence (DNA): TGTGCCAGCAGCTTTACCCGGAGTGCCCTCCACTTT. Protein: CASSFTRSALHF.

This clonotype was seen at least ten times. V usage is TRBV20-1 and J usage is TRBJ1-1, with D maybe TRBD1 (5 bases). Germline V gives CDR1 DFQATT, CDR2 SNEGSKA (reference sequence). There are 14 residues in the CDR3. V was clipped by 6 bases and J by 0 bases, with 14 bases between them. CDR3 loop: CSARGDFMNTEAFF. CDR3 sequence (DNA): TGCAGTGCCCGGGGGGACTTCATGAACACTGAAGCTTTCTTT.

In its sample, this clonotype was seen many times. V usage is TRBV20-1 and J usage is TRBJ2-1, with a possible D match to TRBD1 (5 bases). Germline loops: CDR1 DFQATT, CDR2 SNEGSKA (reference sequence). V dropped 8 bases and J dropped 8 bases, with 13 bases sitting between them. The CDR3 spans 11 residues. In DNA form, the CDR3 reads TGCAGTCCACACCAGGGCGATGAGCAGTTCTTC. Protein sequence: CSPHQGDEQFF.

The table lists this clonotype with a few counts. The rearrangement uses TRBV29-1 and TRBJ2-7; 11 nucleotides match TRBD2. V trimming: 6 bases; J trimming: 2 bases; junction bases outside the gene matches: 3. The CDR3 runs 13 residues. Looked up from germline, CDR1 is SQVTM and CDR2 is ANQGSEA. The CDR3 DNA follows: TGCAGCGTAGGACTAGCGGGCACCTACGAGCAGTACTTC. Translating gives CSVGLAGTYEQYF.